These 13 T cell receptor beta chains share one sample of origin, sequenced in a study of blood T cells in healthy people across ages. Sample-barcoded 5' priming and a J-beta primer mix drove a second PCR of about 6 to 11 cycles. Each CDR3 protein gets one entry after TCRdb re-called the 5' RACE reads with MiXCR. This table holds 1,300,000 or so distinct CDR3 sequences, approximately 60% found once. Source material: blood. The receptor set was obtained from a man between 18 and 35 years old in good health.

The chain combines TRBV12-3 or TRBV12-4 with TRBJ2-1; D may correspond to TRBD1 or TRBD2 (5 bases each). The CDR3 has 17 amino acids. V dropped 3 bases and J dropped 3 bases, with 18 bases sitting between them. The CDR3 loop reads CASSFPGSISGYNEQFF. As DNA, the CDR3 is TGTGCCAGCAGTTTCCCAGGGAGCATAAGTGGCTACAATGAGCAGTTCTTC.

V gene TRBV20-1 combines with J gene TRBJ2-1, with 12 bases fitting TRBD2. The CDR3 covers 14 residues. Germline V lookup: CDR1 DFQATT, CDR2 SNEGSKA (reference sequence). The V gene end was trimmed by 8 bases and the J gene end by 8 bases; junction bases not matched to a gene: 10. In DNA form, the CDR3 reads TGCAGTCCATACAGACTAGCGGGGGTCCATGAGCAGTTCTTC. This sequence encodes CSPYRLAGVHEQFF.

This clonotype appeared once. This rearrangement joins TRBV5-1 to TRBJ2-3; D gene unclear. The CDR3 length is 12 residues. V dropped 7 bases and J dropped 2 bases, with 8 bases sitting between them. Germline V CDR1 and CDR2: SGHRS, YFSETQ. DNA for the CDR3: TGCGCCAGCGGGGTAACCACAGATACGCAGTATTTT. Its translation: CASGVTTDTQYF.

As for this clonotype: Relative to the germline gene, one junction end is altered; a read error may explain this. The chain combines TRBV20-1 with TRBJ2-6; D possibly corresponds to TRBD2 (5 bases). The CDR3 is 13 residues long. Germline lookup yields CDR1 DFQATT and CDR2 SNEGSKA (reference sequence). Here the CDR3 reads CSAEDSRANVLTF. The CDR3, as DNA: TGCAGTGCCGAGGACTCTAGGGCCAACGTCCTGACTTTC.

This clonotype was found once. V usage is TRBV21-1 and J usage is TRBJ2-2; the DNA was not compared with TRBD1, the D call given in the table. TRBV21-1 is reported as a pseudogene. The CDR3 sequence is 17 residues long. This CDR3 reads CARLPTWGGAGTGELFF. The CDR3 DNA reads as TGTGCCCGCCTTCCGACCTGGGGGGGCGCAGGGACCGGGGAGCTGTTTTTT.

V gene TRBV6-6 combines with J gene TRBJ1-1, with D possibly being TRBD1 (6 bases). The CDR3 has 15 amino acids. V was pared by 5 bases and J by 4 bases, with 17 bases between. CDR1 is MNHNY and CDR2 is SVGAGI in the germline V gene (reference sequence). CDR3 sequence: CASSPDRQAVTEAFF. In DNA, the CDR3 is TGTGCCAGCAGTCCCGACCGACAGGCGGTCACTGAAGCTTTCTTT.

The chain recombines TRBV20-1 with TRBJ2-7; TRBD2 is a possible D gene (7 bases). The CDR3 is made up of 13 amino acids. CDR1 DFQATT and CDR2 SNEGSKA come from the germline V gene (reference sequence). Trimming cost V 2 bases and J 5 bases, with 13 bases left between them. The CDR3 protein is CSARLGGRDEQYF. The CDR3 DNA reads TGCAGTGCTAGATTGGGGGGGCGCGACGAGCAGTACTTC.

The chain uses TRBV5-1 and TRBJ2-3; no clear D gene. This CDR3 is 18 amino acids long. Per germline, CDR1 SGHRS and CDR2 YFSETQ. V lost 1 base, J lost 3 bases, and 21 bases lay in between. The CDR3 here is CASSLRSRTHYGTDTQYF. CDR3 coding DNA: TGCGCCAGCAGCTTGAGGTCTAGGACGCACTACGGAACAGATACGCAGTATTTT.

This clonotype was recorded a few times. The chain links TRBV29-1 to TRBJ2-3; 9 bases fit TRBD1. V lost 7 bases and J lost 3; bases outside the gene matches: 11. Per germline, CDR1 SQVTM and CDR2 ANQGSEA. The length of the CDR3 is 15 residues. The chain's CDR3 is CSAEQGADRTDTQYF. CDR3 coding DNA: TGCAGCGCCGAACAGGGGGCGGACAGGACAGATACGCAGTATTTT.

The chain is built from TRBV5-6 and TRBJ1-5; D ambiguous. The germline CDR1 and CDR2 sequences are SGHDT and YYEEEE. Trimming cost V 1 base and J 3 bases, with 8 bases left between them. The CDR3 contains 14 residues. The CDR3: CASSLKGHNQPQHF. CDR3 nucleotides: TGTGCCAGCAGCTTGAAGGGTCACAATCAGCCCCAGCATTTT.

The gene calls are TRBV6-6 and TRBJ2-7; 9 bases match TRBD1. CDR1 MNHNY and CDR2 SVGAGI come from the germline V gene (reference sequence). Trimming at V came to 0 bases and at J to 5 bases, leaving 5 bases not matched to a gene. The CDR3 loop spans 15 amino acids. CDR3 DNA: TGTGCCAGCAGTTACTCTACGGGACAGGGACACGAGCAGTACTTC. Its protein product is CASSYSTGQGHEQYF.

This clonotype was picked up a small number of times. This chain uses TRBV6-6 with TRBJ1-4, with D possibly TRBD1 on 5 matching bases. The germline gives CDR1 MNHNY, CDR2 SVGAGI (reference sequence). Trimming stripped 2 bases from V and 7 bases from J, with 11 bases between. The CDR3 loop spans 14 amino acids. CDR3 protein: CASSYGQGGEKLFF. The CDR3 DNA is TGTGCCAGCAGTTACGGGCAGGGAGGTGAAAAACTGTTTTTT.

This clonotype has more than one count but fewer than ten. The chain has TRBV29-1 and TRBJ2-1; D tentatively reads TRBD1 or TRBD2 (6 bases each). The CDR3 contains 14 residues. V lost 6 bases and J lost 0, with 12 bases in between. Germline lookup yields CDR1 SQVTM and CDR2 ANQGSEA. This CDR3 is CSVSRGLSYNEQFF. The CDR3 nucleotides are TGCAGCGTGAGCAGGGGACTCTCCTACAATGAGCAGTTCTTC.